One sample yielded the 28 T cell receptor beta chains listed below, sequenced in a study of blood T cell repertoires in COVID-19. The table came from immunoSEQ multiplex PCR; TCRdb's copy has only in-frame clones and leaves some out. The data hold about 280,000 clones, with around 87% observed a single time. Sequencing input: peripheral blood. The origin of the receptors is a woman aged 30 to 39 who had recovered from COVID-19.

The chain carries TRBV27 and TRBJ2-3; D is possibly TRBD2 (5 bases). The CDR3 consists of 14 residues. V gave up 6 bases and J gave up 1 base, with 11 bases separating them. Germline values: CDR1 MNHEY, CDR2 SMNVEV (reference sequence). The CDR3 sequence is CASRDWQGTDTQYF. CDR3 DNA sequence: TGTGCCAGCAGGGACTGGCAAGGCACAGATACGCAGTATTTT.

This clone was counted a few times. The CDR3 region has the DNA TGCGCCAGCCGGGACAGCGAAAATCAGCCCCAGCATTTT. Amino acid sequence: CASRDSENQPQHF. This chain uses TRBV5-1 with TRBJ1-5; 7 bases fit TRBD1. The CDR3 has 13 amino acids. Germline V gene sequence: CDR1 SGHRS, CDR2 YFSETQ. V was pared by 7 bases and J by 4 bases, with 5 bases of the junction left unmatched.

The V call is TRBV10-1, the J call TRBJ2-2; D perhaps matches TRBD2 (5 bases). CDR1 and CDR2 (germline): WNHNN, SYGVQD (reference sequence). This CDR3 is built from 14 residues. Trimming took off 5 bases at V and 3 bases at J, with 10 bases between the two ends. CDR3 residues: CASSPTIYTGELFF. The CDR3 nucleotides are TGCGCCAGCAGTCCGACTATTTACACCGGGGAGCTGTTTTTT.

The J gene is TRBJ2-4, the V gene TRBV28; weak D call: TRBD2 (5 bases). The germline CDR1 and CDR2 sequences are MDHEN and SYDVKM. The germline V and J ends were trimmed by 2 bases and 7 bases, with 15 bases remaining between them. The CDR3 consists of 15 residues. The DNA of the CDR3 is TGTGCCAGCAGTTTAAAGTCTCTAGGACTCAACATTCAGTACTTC. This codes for CASSLKSLGLNIQYF.

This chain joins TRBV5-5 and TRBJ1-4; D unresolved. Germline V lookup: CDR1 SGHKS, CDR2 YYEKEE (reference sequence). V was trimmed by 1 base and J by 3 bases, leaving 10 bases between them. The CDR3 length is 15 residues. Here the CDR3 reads CASSLSEVANEKLFF. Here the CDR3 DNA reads TGTGCCAGCAGCTTGAGTGAGGTAGCTAATGAAAAACTGTTTTTT. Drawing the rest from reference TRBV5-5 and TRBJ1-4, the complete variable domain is DAGVTQSPTHLIKTRGQQVTLRCSPISGHKSVSWYQQVLGQGPQFIFQYYEKEERGRGNFPDRFSARQFPNYSSELNVNALLLGDSALYLCASSLSEVANEKLFFGSGTQLSVL.

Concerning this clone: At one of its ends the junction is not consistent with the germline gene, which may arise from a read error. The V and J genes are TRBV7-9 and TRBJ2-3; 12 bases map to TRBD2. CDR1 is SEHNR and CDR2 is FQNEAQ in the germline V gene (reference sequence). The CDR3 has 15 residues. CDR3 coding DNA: TGTGGCAGCGGGACTAGCGGGCCTAGCACAGATACGCAGTATTTT. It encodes CGSGTSGPSTDTQYF.

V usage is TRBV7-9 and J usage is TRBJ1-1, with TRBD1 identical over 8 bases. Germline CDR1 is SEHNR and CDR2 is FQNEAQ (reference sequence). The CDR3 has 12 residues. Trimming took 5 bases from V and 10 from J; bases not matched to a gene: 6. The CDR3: CASSPSGQGAFF. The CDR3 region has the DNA TGTGCCAGCAGCCCGTCAGGACAGGGAGCTTTCTTT.

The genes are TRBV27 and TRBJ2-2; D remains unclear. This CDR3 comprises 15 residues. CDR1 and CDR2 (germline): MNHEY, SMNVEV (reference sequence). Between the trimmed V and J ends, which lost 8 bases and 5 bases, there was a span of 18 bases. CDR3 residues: CASHLRGARTGELFF. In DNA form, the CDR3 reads TGTGCCAGCCACCTCCGAGGAGCGAGGACCGGGGAGCTGTTTTTT.

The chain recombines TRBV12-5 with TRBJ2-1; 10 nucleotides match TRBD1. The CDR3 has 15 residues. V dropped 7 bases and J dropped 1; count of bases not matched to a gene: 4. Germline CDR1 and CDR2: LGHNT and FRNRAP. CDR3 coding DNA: TGTGCTAGTGCCAAGGACAGGGGGTCCTACAATGAGCAGTTCTTC. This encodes CASAKDRGSYNEQFF.

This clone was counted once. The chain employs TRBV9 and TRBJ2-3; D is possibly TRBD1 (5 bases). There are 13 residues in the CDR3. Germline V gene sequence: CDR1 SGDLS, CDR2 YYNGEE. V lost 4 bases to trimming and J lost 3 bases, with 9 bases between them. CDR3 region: CASSPRQTDTQYF. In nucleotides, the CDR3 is TGTGCCAGCAGCCCCAGACAGACAGATACGCAGTATTTT.

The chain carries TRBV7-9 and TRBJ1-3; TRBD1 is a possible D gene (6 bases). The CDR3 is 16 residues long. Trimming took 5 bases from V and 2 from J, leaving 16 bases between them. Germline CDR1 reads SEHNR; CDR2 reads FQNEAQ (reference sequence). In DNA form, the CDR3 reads TGTGCCAGCAGCCCATGGTGGCAGGGGACTGGAAACACCATATATTTT. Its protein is CASSPWWQGTGNTIYF.

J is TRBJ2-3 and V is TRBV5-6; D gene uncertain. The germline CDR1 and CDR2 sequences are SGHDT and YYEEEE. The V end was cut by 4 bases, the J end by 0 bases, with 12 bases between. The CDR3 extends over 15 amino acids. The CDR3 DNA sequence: TGTGCCAGCAGCCCCCGGGTTCGAAGCACAGATACGCAGTATTTT. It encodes CASSPRVRSTDTQYF. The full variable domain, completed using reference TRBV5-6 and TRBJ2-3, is DAGVTQSPTHLIKTRGQQVTLRCSPKSGHDTVSWYQQALGQGPQFIFQYYEEEERQRGNFPDRFSGHQFPNYSSELNVNALLLGDSALYLCASSPRVRSTDTQYFGPGTRLTVL.

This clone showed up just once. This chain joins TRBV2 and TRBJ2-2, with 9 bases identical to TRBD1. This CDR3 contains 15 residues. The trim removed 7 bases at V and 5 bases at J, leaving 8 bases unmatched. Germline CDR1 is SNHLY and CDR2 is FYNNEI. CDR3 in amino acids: CASTVGTGYTGELFF. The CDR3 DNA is TGTGCCAGCACGGTTGGGACAGGGTATACCGGGGAGCTGTTTTTT.

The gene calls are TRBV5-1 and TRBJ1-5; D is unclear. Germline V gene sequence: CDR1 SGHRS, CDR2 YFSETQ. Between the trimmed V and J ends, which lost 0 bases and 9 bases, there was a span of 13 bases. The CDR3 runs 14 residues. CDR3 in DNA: TGCGCCAGCAGCTTGGGGACGGGCGGGCGGCCCCAGCATTTT. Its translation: CASSLGTGGRPQHF.

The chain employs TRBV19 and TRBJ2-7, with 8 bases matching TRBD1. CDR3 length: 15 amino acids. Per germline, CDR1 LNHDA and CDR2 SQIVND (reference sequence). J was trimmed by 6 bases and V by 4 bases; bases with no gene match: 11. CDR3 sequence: CASSTGQGISREQYF. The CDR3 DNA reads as TGTGCCAGTAGTACTGGACAGGGAATTTCCCGCGAGCAGTACTTC.

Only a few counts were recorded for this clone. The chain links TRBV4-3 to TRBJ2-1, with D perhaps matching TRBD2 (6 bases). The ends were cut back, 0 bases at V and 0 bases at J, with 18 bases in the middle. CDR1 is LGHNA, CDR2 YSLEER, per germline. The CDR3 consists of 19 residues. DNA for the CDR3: TGCGCCAGCAGCCAAGAGCTCACTAGCCTCACGAGCTCCTACAATGAGCAGTTCTTC. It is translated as CASSQELTSLTSSYNEQFF.

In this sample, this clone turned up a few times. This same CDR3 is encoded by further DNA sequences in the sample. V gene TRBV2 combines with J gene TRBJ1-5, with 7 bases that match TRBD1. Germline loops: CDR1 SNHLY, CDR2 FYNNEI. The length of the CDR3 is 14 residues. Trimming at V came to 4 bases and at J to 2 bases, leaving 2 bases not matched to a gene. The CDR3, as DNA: TGTGCCAGCAGTGGACAGGGCGGCAATCAGCCCCAGCATTTT. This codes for CASSGQGGNQPQHF.

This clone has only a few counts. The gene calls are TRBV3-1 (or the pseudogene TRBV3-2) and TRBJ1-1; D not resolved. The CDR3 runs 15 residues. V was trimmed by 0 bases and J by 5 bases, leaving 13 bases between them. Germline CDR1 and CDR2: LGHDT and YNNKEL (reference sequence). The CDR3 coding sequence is TGTGCCAGCAGCCAAGATCTGGGTGCGGGGACTGAAGCTTTCTTT. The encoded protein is CASSQDLGAGTEAFF.

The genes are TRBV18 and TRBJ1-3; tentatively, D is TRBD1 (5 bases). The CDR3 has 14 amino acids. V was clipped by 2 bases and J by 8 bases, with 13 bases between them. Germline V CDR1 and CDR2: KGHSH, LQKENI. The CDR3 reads CASSPAGPRDTIYF. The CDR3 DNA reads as TGTGCCAGCTCACCAGCGGGACCCAGGGACACCATATATTTT.

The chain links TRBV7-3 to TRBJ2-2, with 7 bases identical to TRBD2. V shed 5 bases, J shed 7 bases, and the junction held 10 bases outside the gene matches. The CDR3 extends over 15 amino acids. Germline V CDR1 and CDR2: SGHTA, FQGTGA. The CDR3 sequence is CASSPRSGKIGELFF. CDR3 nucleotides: TGTGCCAGCAGCCCACGAAGCGGGAAAATCGGGGAGCTGTTTTTT.

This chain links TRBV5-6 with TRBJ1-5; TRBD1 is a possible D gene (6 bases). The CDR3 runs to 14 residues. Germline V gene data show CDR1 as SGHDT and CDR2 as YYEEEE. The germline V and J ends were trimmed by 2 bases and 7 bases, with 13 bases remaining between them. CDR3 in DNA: TGTGCCAGCAGCTTCAGGGGACGGGGACAGCCCCAGCATTTT. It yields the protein CASSFRGRGQPQHF. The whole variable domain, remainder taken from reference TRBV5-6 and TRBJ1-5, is DAGVTQSPTHLIKTRGQQVTLRCSPKSGHDTVSWYQQALGQGPQFIFQYYEEEERQRGNFPDRFSGHQFPNYSSELNVNALLLGDSALYLCASSFRGRGQPQHFGDGTRLSIL.

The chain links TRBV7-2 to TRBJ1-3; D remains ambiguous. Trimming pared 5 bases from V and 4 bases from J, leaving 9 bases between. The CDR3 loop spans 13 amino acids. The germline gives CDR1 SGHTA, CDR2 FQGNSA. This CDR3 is CASSTGVGNTIYF. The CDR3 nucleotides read TGTGCCAGCAGCACCGGGGTAGGAAACACCATATATTTT.

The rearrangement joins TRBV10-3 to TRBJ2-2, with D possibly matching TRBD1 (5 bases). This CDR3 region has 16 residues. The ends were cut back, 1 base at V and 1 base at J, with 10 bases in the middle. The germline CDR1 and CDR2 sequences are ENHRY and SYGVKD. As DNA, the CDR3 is TGTGCCATCAGTGAGTTTCAGGGCCGGAACACCGGGGAGCTGTTTTTT. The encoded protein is CAISEFQGRNTGELFF.

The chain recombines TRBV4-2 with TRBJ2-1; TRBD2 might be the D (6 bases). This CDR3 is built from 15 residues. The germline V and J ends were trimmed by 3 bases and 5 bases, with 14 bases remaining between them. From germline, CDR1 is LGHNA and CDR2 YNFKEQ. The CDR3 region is CASSQGGTRDNEQFF. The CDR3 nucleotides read TGTGCCAGCAGCCAGGGAGGTACTAGGGACAATGAGCAGTTCTTC.

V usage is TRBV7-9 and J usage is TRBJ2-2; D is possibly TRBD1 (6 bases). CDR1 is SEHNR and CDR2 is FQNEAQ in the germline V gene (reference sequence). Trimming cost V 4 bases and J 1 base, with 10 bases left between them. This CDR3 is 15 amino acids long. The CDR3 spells CASSSRGGNTGELFF. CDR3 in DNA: TGTGCCAGCAGCTCACGAGGGGGGAACACCGGGGAGCTGTTTTTT.

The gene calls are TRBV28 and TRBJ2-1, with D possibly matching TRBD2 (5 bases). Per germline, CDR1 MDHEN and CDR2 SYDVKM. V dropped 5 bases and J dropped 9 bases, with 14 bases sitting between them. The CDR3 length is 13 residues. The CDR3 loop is CASSPANRGEQFF. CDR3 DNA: TGTGCCAGCAGTCCGGCGAACCGGGGTGAGCAGTTCTTC.

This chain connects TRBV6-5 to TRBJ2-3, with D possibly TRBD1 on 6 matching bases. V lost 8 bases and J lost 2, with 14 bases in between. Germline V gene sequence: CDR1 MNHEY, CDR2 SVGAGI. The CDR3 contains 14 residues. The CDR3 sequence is CASRDTRATDTQYF. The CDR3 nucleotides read TGTGCCAGCCGGGACACGAGGGCCACAGATACGCAGTATTTT.

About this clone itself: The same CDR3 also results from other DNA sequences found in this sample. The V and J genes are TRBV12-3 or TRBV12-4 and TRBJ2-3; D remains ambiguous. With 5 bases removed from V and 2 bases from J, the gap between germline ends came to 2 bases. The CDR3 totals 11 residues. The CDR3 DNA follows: TGTGCCAGCAGTCTCACAGATACGCAGTATTTT. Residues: CASSLTDTQYF.